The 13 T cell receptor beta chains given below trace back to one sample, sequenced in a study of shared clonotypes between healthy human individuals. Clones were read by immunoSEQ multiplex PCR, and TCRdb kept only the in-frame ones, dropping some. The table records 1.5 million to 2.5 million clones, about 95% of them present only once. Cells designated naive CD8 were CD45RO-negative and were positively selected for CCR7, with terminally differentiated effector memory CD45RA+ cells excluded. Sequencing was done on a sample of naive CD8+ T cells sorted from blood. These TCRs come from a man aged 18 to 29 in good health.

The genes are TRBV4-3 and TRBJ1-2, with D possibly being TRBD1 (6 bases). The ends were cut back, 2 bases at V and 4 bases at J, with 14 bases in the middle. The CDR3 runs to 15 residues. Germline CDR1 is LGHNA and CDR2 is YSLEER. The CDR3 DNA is TGCGCCAGCAGCCAACTTATACAGGGCCCCTATGGCTACACCTTC. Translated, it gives CASSQLIQGPYGYTF.

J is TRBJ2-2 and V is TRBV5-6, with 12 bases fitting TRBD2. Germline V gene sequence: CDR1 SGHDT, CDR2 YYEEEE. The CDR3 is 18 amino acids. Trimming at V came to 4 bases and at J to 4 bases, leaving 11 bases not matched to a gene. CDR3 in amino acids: CASSLRTSGTLSTGELFF. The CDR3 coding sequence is TGTGCCAGCAGCCTTAGGACTAGCGGGACCCTCAGCACCGGGGAGCTGTTTTTT.

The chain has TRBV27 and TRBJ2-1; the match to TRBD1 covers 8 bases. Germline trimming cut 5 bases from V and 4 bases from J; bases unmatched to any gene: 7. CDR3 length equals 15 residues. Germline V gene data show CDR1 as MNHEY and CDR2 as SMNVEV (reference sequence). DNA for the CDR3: TGTGCCAGCAGTCGACCCGGGACAGGATACAATGAGCAGTTCTTC. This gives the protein CASSRPGTGYNEQFF.

The CDR3 is CASSPHSYNEQFF. The DNA of the CDR3 is TGTGCCAGCAGTCCCCATTCCTACAATGAGCAGTTCTTC. The rearrangement links TRBV6-5 to TRBJ2-1; D remains ambiguous. The germline gives CDR1 MNHEY, CDR2 SVGAGI. The CDR3 is 13 amino acids. V gave up 5 bases and J gave up 1 base, with 6 bases separating them.

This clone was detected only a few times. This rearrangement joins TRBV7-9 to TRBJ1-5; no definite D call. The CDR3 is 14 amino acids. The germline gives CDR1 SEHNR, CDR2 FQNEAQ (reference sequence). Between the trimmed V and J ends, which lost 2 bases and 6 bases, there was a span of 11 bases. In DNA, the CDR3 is TGTGCCAGCAGCTTAACGGCTGCGGGTCAGCCCCAGCATTTT. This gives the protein CASSLTAAGQPQHF. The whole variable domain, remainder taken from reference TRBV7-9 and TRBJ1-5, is DTGVSQNPRHKITKRGQNVTFRCDPISEHNRLYWYRQTLGQGPEFLTYFQNEAQLEKSRLLSDRFSAERPKGSFSTLEIQRTEQGDSAMYLCASSLTAAGQPQHFGDGTRLSIL.

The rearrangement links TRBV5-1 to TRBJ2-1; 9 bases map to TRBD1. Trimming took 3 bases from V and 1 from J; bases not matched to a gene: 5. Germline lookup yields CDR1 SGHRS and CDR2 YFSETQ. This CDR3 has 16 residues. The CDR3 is CASSYSGTGSYNEQFF. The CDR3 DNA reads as TGCGCCAGCAGCTATTCCGGGACAGGGTCCTACAATGAGCAGTTCTTC.

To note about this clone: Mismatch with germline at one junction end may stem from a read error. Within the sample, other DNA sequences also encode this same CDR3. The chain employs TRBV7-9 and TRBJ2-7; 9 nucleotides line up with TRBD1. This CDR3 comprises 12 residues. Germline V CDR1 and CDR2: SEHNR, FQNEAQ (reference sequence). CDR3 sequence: CASSSTGGEQYF. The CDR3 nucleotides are TGCGCCAGCAGCTCGACAGGGGGCGAGCAGTACTTC.

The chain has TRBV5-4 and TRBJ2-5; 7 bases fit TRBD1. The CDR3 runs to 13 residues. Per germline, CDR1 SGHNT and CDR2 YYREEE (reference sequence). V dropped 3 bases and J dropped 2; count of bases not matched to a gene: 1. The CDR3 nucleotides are TGTGCCAGCAGCTGGGACAGACAAGAGACCCAGTACTTC. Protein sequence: CASSWDRQETQYF.

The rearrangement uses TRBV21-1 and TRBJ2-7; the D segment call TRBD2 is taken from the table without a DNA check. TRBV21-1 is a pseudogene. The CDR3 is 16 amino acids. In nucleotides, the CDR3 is TGTGCCAGCAGCAAAGCGAGGGCCGAGAGCTCCTACGAGCAGTACTTC. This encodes CASSKARAESSYEQYF.

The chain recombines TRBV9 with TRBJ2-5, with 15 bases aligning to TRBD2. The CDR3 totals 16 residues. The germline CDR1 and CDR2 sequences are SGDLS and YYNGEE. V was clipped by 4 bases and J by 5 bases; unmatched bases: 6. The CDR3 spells CASSTGTSGGLETQYF. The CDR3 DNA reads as TGTGCCAGCAGCACTGGGACTAGCGGGGGGCTGGAGACCCAGTACTTC. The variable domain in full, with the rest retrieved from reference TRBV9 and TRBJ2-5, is DSGVTQTPKHLITATGQRVTLRCSPRSGDLSVYWYQQSLDQGLQFLIQYYNGEERAKGNILERFSAQQFPDLHSELNLSSLELGDSALYFCASSTGTSGGLETQYFGPGTRLLVL.

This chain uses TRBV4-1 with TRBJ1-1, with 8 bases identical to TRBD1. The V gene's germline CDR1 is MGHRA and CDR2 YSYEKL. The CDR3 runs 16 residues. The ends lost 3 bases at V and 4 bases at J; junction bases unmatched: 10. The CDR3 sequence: CASSQTQGARTTEAFF. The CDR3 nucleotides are TGCGCCAGCAGCCAGACTCAGGGGGCGCGAACCACTGAAGCTTTCTTT.

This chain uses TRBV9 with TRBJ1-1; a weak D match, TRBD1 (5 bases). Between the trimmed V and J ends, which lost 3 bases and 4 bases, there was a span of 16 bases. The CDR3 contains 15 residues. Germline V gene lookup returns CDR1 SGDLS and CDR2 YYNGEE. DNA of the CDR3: TGTGCCAGCAGCGGAGATGGGGGAAGGGGCACTGAAGCTTTCTTT. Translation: CASSGDGGRGTEAFF.

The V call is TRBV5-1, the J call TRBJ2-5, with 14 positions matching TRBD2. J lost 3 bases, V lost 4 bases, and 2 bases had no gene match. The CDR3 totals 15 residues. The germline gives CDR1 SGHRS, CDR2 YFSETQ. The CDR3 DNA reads TGCGCCAGCAGCCAGGGACTAGCGGGAGAAGAGACCCAGTACTTC. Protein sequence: CASSQGLAGEETQYF.